This TCR beta chain was sequenced for a study of T cell repertoires in cytomegalovirus infection. This CDR3 comprises 17 residues. Trimming took off 2 bases at V and 0 bases at J, with 15 bases between the two ends. The V gene's germline CDR1 is SNHLY and CDR2 FYNNEI. One entry per CDR3 protein, called by TCRdb with MiXCR from the reads. This sample has 500,000 or so distinct CDR3 sequences, with 15% to 20% found just once. This clonotype was seen repeatedly, ten times or more. The material sequenced was CD8+ T cells from PBMCs. This chain uses TRBV2 with TRBJ2-3, with D uncertain. This clonotype was obtained from a human donor in good health (CMV status not recorded). Some clones in this sample may be carry-over from other donors' samples. The chain's CDR3 is CASSEPSGRTSTDTQYF. CDR3 in DNA: TGTGCCAGCAGTGAACCTTCGGGCCGAACTAGCACAGATACGCAGTATTTT.